These 19 T cell receptor beta chains were sequenced from one sample in a study of cytomegalovirus exposure and HLA in healthy donors. In the PCR, 60 Vbeta and 13 Jbeta primers were used. TCRdb keeps only in-frame clones here, not all; method: immunoSEQ multiplex PCR. Here the sample spans fewer than 100,000 clones, 6% to 9% being singletons. What was sequenced was PBMCs. The receptor source for this set is a man aged 50-60 years in good health and CMV-seronegative.

This clone was recorded a few times. The chain couples TRBV23-1 to TRBJ2-2; the match to TRBD1 covers 7 bases. TRBV23-1 is sorted into the ORF group, with uncertain function. The CDR3 has 15 amino acids. After removal of 3 bases from V and 0 bases from J, the junction contained 1 base not matched to a gene. CDR3 sequence reads: CASSQGQPNTGELFF. CDR3 sequence (DNA): TGCGCCAGCAGTCAGGGACAGCCGAACACCGGGGAGCTGTTTTTT.

This chain connects TRBV27 to TRBJ2-7; 8 bases map to TRBD1. CDR1 and CDR2 from the germline V gene are MNHEY and SMNVEV (reference sequence). This CDR3 is 15 amino acids long. With 3 bases clipped from V and 6 bases from J, the junction kept 10 bases outside the gene matches. The CDR3 spells CASSLVRQGRREQYF. In DNA form, the CDR3 reads TGTGCCAGCAGTTTGGTTCGACAGGGGCGGCGCGAGCAGTACTTC.

This chain links TRBV5-4 with TRBJ2-5; maybe TRBD2 (6 bases). Germline V CDR1 and CDR2: SGHNT, YYREEE (reference sequence). CDR3 length: 14 residues. V gave up 4 bases and J gave up 2 bases, with 12 bases separating them. The CDR3 DNA follows: TGTGCCAGCAGCCGGGTCGGGGGACAAGAGACCCAGTACTTC. Translating it yields CASSRVGGQETQYF.

In this sample, this clone turned up a few times. This chain links TRBV5-4 with TRBJ1-4; 8 bases are a match to TRBD1. Germline V gene sequence: CDR1 SGHNT, CDR2 YYREEE (reference sequence). V lost 5 bases to trimming and J lost 3 bases; unmatched junction nucleotides: 9. CDR3 length: 16 amino acids. As DNA, the CDR3 is TGTGCCAGCAGTCCTGGACAGGGTCGGTCTAATGAAAAACTGTTTTTT. Protein: CASSPGQGRSNEKLFF.

This clone was observed a few times. The chain combines TRBV5-6 with TRBJ2-1, with a possible D match to TRBD1 (6 bases). The V and J ends lost 0 bases and 7 bases respectively, with 14 bases between them. This CDR3 spans 15 amino acids. CDR1 and CDR2 (germline): SGHDT, YYEEEE. CDR3 DNA sequence: TGTGCCAGCAGCTTGGATCGGACAGCTGATAATGAGCAGTTCTTC. Protein: CASSLDRTADNEQFF.

The sample holds a few counts of this clone. This chain joins TRBV5-5 and TRBJ1-1; unclear D gene. From germline, CDR1 is SGHKS and CDR2 YYEKEE (reference sequence). CDR3 length equals 15 residues. Trimming took off 1 base at V and 1 base at J, with 11 bases between the two ends. The CDR3 loop is CASSLRFAENTEAFF. In nucleotides, the CDR3 is TGTGCCAGCAGCTTGAGGTTCGCGGAGAACACTGAAGCTTTCTTT.

This clone was counted a few times. This chain connects TRBV5-1 to TRBJ1-6, with D unresolved. CDR1 is SGHRS and CDR2 is YFSETQ in the germline V gene. V lost 4 bases and J 8 bases, leaving 10 bases between the germline ends. This CDR3 contains 13 residues. CDR3 nucleotides: TGCGCCAGCAGCCCATCAGAGGATTCACCCCTCCACTTT. As protein: CASSPSEDSPLHF.

This clone was counted between two and nine times. This rearrangement joins TRBV2 to TRBJ1-6, with 7 bases that match TRBD1. Germline loops: CDR1 SNHLY, CDR2 FYNNEI. The CDR3 consists of 15 residues. The V gene end was trimmed by 4 bases and the J gene end by 6 bases; junction bases not matched to a gene: 6. CDR3 in amino acids: CASSVTGLGNSPLHF. The CDR3 nucleotides are TGTGCCAGCAGTGTGACAGGGTTAGGTAATTCACCCCTCCACTTT.

This clone was counted a few times. V is TRBV6-6 and J is TRBJ2-7; tentatively, D is TRBD1 (6 bases). The CDR3 contains 14 residues. Looked up from germline, CDR1 is MNHNY and CDR2 is SVGAGI (reference sequence). The V gene lost 6 bases and the J gene lost 0 bases, with 12 bases spanning the gap. The CDR3 DNA follows: TGTGCCAGCAGATACCGGGACATCTCCTACGAGCAGTACTTC. Residues: CASRYRDISYEQYF.

J is TRBJ2-7 and V is TRBV15, with D tentatively TRBD2 (6 bases). V was cut by 0 bases and J by 2 bases, with 20 bases left in between. Germline V lookup: CDR1 LNHNV, CDR2 YYDKDF (reference sequence). The CDR3 totals 18 residues. CDR3 nucleotide sequence: TGTGCCACCAGCAGAGATTTGAGCGGAACCTCGGGGGCCTACGAGCAGTACTTC. This gives the protein CATSRDLSGTSGAYEQYF.

This chain uses TRBV21-1 with TRBJ1-1; the table names TRBD1, a call not compared with the DNA. TRBV21-1 is classified as a pseudogene. The CDR3 totals 16 residues. The CDR3 nucleotides read TGTGCCAGCAGCACGGAGGACAGCGGTAAGGACACTGAAGCTTTCTTT. This gives the protein CASSTEDSGKDTEAFF.

This clone was seen more than once but under ten times. The rearrangement uses TRBV5-6 and TRBJ2-2; the match to TRBD1 covers 8 bases. The CDR3 covers 14 residues. V lost 2 bases and J lost 8; bases outside the gene matches: 5. Germline CDR1 and CDR2: SGHDT and YYEEEE. The CDR3 loop reads CASSLEQGAGELFF. The CDR3 nucleotides read TGTGCCAGCAGCTTAGAGCAGGGGGCAGGGGAGCTGTTTTTT. The whole variable domain, filled in from reference TRBV5-6 and TRBJ2-2, reads DAGVTQSPTHLIKTRGQQVTLRCSPKSGHDTVSWYQQALGQGPQFIFQYYEEEERQRGNFPDRFSGHQFPNYSSELNVNALLLGDSALYLCASSLEQGAGELFFGEGSRLTVL.

This clone was observed a few times. The J gene is TRBJ2-7, the V gene TRBV11-2; the D is unclear. Trimming left V 1 base short and J 3 bases short, with 10 bases between. The CDR3 sequence is 14 residues long. Germline assignment: CDR1 SGHAT and CDR2 FQNNGV. The CDR3 DNA follows: TGTGCCAGCAGCTTAGTCACTTTAAACTACGAGCAGTACTTC. This codes for CASSLVTLNYEQYF.

The chain combines TRBV7-2 with TRBJ2-7; D ambiguous. CDR3 length equals 15 residues. The ends were cut back, 0 bases at V and 0 bases at J, with 9 bases in the middle. Germline V gene lookup returns CDR1 SGHTA and CDR2 FQGNSA. CDR3 residues: CASSLATRNSYEQYF. The CDR3 DNA reads as TGTGCCAGCAGCTTAGCGACAAGAAACTCCTACGAGCAGTACTTC.

This clone occurred a few times. V gene TRBV28 combines with J gene TRBJ2-6, with 7 bases aligning to TRBD2. CDR3 length equals 15 residues. Losses at the gene ends were 6 bases for V and 2 bases for J; bases not matched to a gene: 4. The germline CDR1 and CDR2 sequences are MDHEN and SYDVKM. CDR3 region: CASRIGGTGANVLTF. DNA for the CDR3: TGTGCCAGCAGGATCGGGGGGACTGGGGCCAACGTCCTGACTTTC.

This clone was seen only a few times. The gene calls are TRBV28 and TRBJ1-6; 8 bases match TRBD1. The CDR3 runs 14 residues. Germline V gene lookup returns CDR1 MDHEN and CDR2 SYDVKM. J lost 7 bases, V lost 4 bases, and 3 bases had no gene match. The CDR3 coding sequence is TGTGCCAGCAGTTCGGGACAGGCAAATTCACCCCTCCACTTT. Protein product: CASSSGQANSPLHF.

This rearrangement joins TRBV28 to TRBJ1-5; 9 bases line up with TRBD1. After removal of 6 bases from V and 6 bases from J, the junction contained 3 bases not matched to a gene. Germline V lookup: CDR1 MDHEN, CDR2 SYDVKM. The CDR3 totals 13 residues. The CDR3: CASRGQGGQPQHF. The CDR3 bases are TGTGCCAGCAGGGGACAGGGCGGTCAGCCCCAGCATTTT.

The chain joins TRBV6-5 to TRBJ1-2, with TRBD1 matching 8 bases. CDR1 MNHEY and CDR2 SVGAGI come from the germline V gene. Germline trimming cut 3 bases from V and 6 bases from J; bases unmatched to any gene: 3. The CDR3 extends over 13 amino acids. CDR3 residues: CASSYGQGHGYTF. The CDR3 nucleotides read TGTGCCAGCAGTTATGGACAGGGACATGGCTACACCTTC.

This clone was counted a few times. The rearrangement links TRBV11-2 to TRBJ2-2; maybe TRBD1 (7 bases). This CDR3 is 16 amino acids long. Trimming shortened V by 7 bases and J by 0 bases, and 15 bases separated the two germline ends. The V gene's germline CDR1 is SGHAT and CDR2 FQNNGV. In DNA, the CDR3 is TGTGCCAGCACAACAGGGGCGGGGACGAACACCGGGGAGCTGTTTTTT. Residues: CASTTGAGTNTGELFF.